Listed below are T cell receptor beta chains from one sample, sequenced in a study of blood T cells in healthy people across ages. TCRdb itself ran the 5' RACE reads through MiXCR, one entry per CDR3 protein. The repertoire consists of some 290,000 distinct CDR3 sequences, with around 27% occurring once and the leading ten covering roughly 28%. Sequencing was carried out using blood. The receptors come from a woman in her 70s in good health. The CDR3 runs from the conserved cysteine through the conserved F or W. Each record gives: clone size, V gene, D gene, J gene, CDR3 DNA, CDR3 protein. D genes are given only for firm matches. The size entry is marked missing in some rows and otherwise reads once, few, many or a size class.

-	TRBV7-2	TRBD2	TRBJ2-2	TGTGCCAGCAGCTTAGCGCTAGCGGGAGGCGTAATCGGGGAGCTGTTTTTT	CASSLALAGGVIGELFF
-	TRBV7-6	-	TRBJ1-6	TGTGCCAGCAGCTTGAAGGGAGGACAGTTCAATTCACCCCTCCACTTT	CASSLKGGQFNSPLHF
-	TRBV5-1	-	TRBJ2-1	TGCGCCAGCAGCTTGAGTGGGGGCGCACCCAATGAGCAGTTCTTC	CASSLSGGAPNEQFF
-	TRBV7-3	TRBD2	TRBJ2-5	TGTGCCAGCAGCTTAGGGTTGGGCCTAGCGGGAGTCAGAGAGACCCAGTACTTC	CASSLGLGLAGVRETQYF
-	TRBV28	-	TRBJ2-5	TGTGCCAGCACTAGTGCCCCAGAGACCCAGTACTTC	CASTSAPETQYF
few	TRBV27	-	TRBJ1-5	TGTGCCAGCAGTTTCCGGGGAGGCAATCAGCCCCAGCATTTT	CASSFRGGNQPQHF
many	TRBV3-1	-	TRBJ1-4	TGTGCCAGCAGCCAAGGGAGAAAACTGTTTTTT	CASSQGRKLFF
many	TRBV3-1	TRBD1	TRBJ2-1	TGTGCCAGCAGCCACCCCCAGGGGGTGAATGAGCAGTTCTTC	CASSHPQGVNEQFF
-	TRBV7-3	-	TRBJ2-3	TGTGCCAGCAGCAAAGACAGAGGGACGCAGTATTTT	CASSKDRGTQYF
-	TRBV29-1	TRBD1	TRBJ1-1	TGCAGCGTTGAAGACCCCGAGCGGTCGGGACAGTCAGACACTGAAGCTTTCTTT	CSVEDPERSGQSDTEAFF
-	TRBV5-1	-	TRBJ1-4	TGCGCCAGCAGCAGTGGACCTAATGAAAAACTGTTTTTT	CASSSGPNEKLFF
few	TRBV27	-	TRBJ2-4	TGTGCCAGCAGTTTTTCGGGGGCTCAAGCCAAAAACATTCAGTACTTC	CASSFSGAQAKNIQYF
-	TRBV4-2	-	TRBJ2-5	TGTGCCAGCAGCCAAGAATGGGACCGGGGGGAGACCCAGTACTTC	CASSQEWDRGETQYF
-	TRBV4-3	TRBD1	TRBJ1-1	TGCGCCAGCAGCCAAGATAACCAGGGGGGCACTGAAGCTTTCTTT	CASSQDNQGGTEAFF